One and the same sample provided the 30 T cell receptor beta chains below, sequenced in a study of T cell clones after liver transplantation. Sequenced by immunoSEQ multiplex PCR; TCRdb stores in-frame clones only, minus some. Found here are 6,500 to 8,000 clones, around 70% of them singletons; the top ten hold roughly a quarter. This specimen consisted of CD8+ T cells from blood, obtained before liver transplant. These receptors all come from a human donor who received a liver transplant.

The chain couples TRBV28 to TRBJ2-7, with 7 bases aligning to TRBD1. Germline loops: CDR1 MDHEN, CDR2 SYDVKM. V trimming: 4 bases; J trimming: 4 bases; junction bases outside the gene matches: 7. This CDR3 comprises 14 residues. This chain's CDR3 is CASSSRGLKYEQYF. The CDR3 bases are TGTGCCAGCAGTTCGAGGGGGCTTAAATACGAGCAGTACTTC.

The CDR3 spells CASSLDSGRFSGNTIYF. Here the CDR3 DNA reads TGTGCCAGCAGCTTAGACTCCGGACGATTCTCTGGAAACACCATATATTTT. The V gene is TRBV11-1, the J gene TRBJ1-3; no definite D call. V lost 1 base and J 0 bases, leaving 13 bases between the germline ends. Germline V gene sequence: CDR1 SGHAT, CDR2 FQDESV (reference sequence). The CDR3 is 17 residues long.

The genes are TRBV27 and TRBJ1-1; TRBD1 agrees at 9 bases. The germline V gene has CDR1 MNHEY and CDR2 SMNVEV (reference sequence). The CDR3 covers 15 residues. Trimming removed 10 bases from V and 1 base from J; junction bases left unmatched: 10. This chain's CDR3 is CATRKLQGANTEAFF. The CDR3, as DNA: TGTGCCACCCGAAAACTACAGGGGGCGAACACTGAAGCTTTCTTT.

This chain connects TRBV29-1 to TRBJ2-2, with 7 bases lining up with TRBD1. Germline values: CDR1 SQVTM, CDR2 ANQGSEA. J lost 4 bases, V lost 5 bases, and 4 bases had no gene match. The CDR3 runs to 13 residues. CDR3 sequence: CSVPRGPTGELFF. CDR3 DNA: TGCAGCGTTCCAAGGGGGCCCACCGGGGAGCTGTTTTTT.

V and J are TRBV10-1 and TRBJ1-4, with 10 bases lining up with TRBD1. This CDR3 is built from 17 residues. Germline CDR1 and CDR2: WNHNN and SYGVQD (reference sequence). V trimming: 0 bases; J trimming: 4 bases; junction bases outside the gene matches: 5. The CDR3 DNA reads as TGCGCCAGCAGTGAGTCACCGGGACAGGGGATTAATGAAAAACTGTTTTTT. This translates into CASSESPGQGINEKLFF.

The chain recombines TRBV27 with TRBJ2-2; no definite D call. The V gene lost 8 bases and the J gene lost 1 base, with 11 bases spanning the gap. The CDR3 has 14 residues. CDR1 is MNHEY and CDR2 is SMNVEV in the germline V gene (reference sequence). The CDR3 region has the DNA TGTGCCAGCCACGGAGTCGGGAACACCGGGGAGCTGTTTTTT. This sequence encodes CASHGVGNTGELFF.

The rearrangement joins TRBV7-9 to TRBJ2-4; D remains unclear. Germline CDR1 reads SEHNR; CDR2 reads FQNEAQ (reference sequence). V was clipped by 1 base and J by 5 bases, with 6 bases between them. This CDR3 is 13 amino acids long. CDR3 residues: CASSLGIENIQYF. CDR3 in DNA: TGTGCCAGCAGCTTAGGTATCGAAAACATTCAGTACTTC.

V usage is TRBV6-6 and J usage is TRBJ2-5; perhaps TRBD2 as D (5 bases). V lost 7 bases and J lost 3, with 12 bases in between. CDR3 length: 13 residues. Germline CDR1 is MNHNY and CDR2 is SVGAGI (reference sequence). The CDR3 sequence is CASMTWGEETQYF. The CDR3, as DNA: TGTGCCAGCATGACGTGGGGAGAAGAGACCCAGTACTTC.

The chain joins TRBV5-6 to TRBJ1-6; TRBD1 matches at 9 bases. Germline CDR1 SGHDT, CDR2 YYEEEE. This CDR3 has 15 amino acids. With 0 bases clipped from V and 8 bases from J, the junction kept 3 bases outside the gene matches. The CDR3 here is CASSLAGTGHSPLHF. CDR3 coding DNA: TGTGCCAGCAGCTTGGCCGGGACAGGGCATTCACCCCTCCACTTT.

V gene TRBV6-5 combines with J gene TRBJ2-7; D remains ambiguous. The germline V gene encodes CDR1 MNHEY and CDR2 SVGAGI. The CDR3 is 12 residues long. Between the trimmed V and J ends, which lost 2 bases and 3 bases, there was a span of 5 bases. CDR3 protein: CASSYDNYEQYF. The CDR3 nucleotides read TGTGCCAGCAGTTACGACAACTACGAGCAGTACTTC.

The rearrangement links TRBV2 to TRBJ2-5, with 16 bases aligning to TRBD2. J gave up 5 bases and V 5 bases, and 8 bases lay outside the gene matches. CDR1 is SNHLY and CDR2 is FYNNEI in the germline V gene. The CDR3 is 17 amino acids. DNA of the CDR3: TGTGCCAGCAGTACAGGGACTAGCGGGAGGGCCGGGGAGACCCAGTACTTC. This gives the protein CASSTGTSGRAGETQYF.

The chain employs TRBV11-3 and TRBJ2-1; 9 nucleotides agree with TRBD1. Germline CDR1 and CDR2: SGHNT and YENEEA. V shed 5 bases and J 7 bases; nucleotides not matched to a gene: 9. This CDR3 has 15 amino acids. This CDR3 is CASSHRDRVENEQFF. In nucleotides, the CDR3 is TGTGCCAGCAGCCACCGGGACAGGGTTGAAAATGAGCAGTTCTTC.

The genes are TRBV7-8 and TRBJ1-1; no clear D. The length of the CDR3 is 13 residues. Germline assignment: CDR1 SGHVS and CDR2 FQNEAQ. V dropped 1 base and J dropped 1 base, with 4 bases sitting between them. The CDR3 region has the DNA TGTGCCAGCAGCTTAGGCCAGAACACTGAAGCTTTCTTT. Amino acid sequence: CASSLGQNTEAFF.

CDR3 coding DNA: TGTGCCATCAGTGAGGGGTCGGCCGGGGGAGAGACCCAGTACTTC. This codes for CAISEGSAGGETQYF. The V gene is TRBV10-3, the J gene TRBJ2-5; D is perhaps TRBD2 (6 bases). Looked up from germline, CDR1 is ENHRY and CDR2 is SYGVKD. V was cut by 2 bases and J by 4 bases, with 14 bases left in between. The CDR3 totals 15 residues.

This clone occurred once. V gene TRBV6-5 combines with J gene TRBJ2-7; 7 bases match TRBD1. The germline V gene has CDR1 MNHEY and CDR2 SVGAGI. The CDR3 extends over 14 amino acids. V lost 7 bases to trimming and J lost 5 bases; unmatched junction nucleotides: 11. The CDR3 region is CASTITGAVDEQYV. CDR3 coding DNA: TGTGCCAGCACTATAACAGGGGCGGTGGACGAGCAGTACGTC.

In its sample, this clone is large. The J gene is TRBJ2-3, the V gene TRBV6-1; a weak D match, TRBD1 (5 bases). V lost 3 bases and J 6 bases, leaving 16 bases between the germline ends. This CDR3 has 15 amino acids. Germline values: CDR1 MNHNS, CDR2 SASEGT. The CDR3, as DNA: TGTGCCAGCAGTGATTCGGCAGGGTCATCGGATACGCAGTATTTT. Protein: CASSDSAGSSDTQYF.

This clone is a singleton in its sample. The junction departs from the called germline gene at one end, perhaps through a read error. The CDR3 sequence is CSVEGTADSYNEQFF. The CDR3, as DNA: TGCAGCGTCGAAGGGACTGCAGACTCCTACAATGAGCAGTTCTTC. The chain carries TRBV29-1 and TRBJ2-1, with TRBD2 as a possible D gene (6 bases). The CDR3 loop spans 15 amino acids. Germline loops: CDR1 SQVTM, CDR2 ANQGSEA.

The gene calls are TRBV7-9 and TRBJ1-5; weak D call: TRBD1 (5 bases). Germline assignment: CDR1 SEHNR and CDR2 FQNEAQ (reference sequence). V lost 1 base and J 6 bases, leaving 10 bases between the germline ends. CDR3 length equals 14 residues. In DNA form, the CDR3 reads TGTGCCAGCAGCTTAGGAGGGGCGAGTCAGCCCCAGCATTTT. It specifies CASSLGGASQPQHF.

This chain uses TRBV6-6 with TRBJ2-7, with D perhaps given as TRBD1 or TRBD2 (5 bases each). The CDR3 has 15 amino acids. Germline V gives CDR1 MNHNY, CDR2 SVGAGI (reference sequence). V lost 4 bases, J lost 4 bases, and 17 bases lay in between. CDR3 loop: CASSSPGTPIYEQYV. The CDR3 DNA sequence: TGTGCCAGCAGTTCCCCCGGGACGCCAATTTACGAGCAGTACGTC.

This chain connects TRBV6-1 to TRBJ2-1; 9 positions match TRBD1. This CDR3 has 15 residues. Trimming removed 6 bases from V and 2 bases from J; junction bases left unmatched: 5. Per germline, CDR1 MNHNS and CDR2 SASEGT. The DNA for the CDR3 is TGTGCCAGCAGCGAGGACAGGGGCCCCTACAATGAGCAGTTCTTC. Its protein is CASSEDRGPYNEQFF.

The chain carries TRBV2 and TRBJ2-7; 9 nucleotides align to TRBD1. The germline V gene has CDR1 SNHLY and CDR2 FYNNEI. The CDR3 sequence is 12 residues long. After removal of 8 bases from V and 5 bases from J, the junction contained 4 bases not matched to a gene. This CDR3 is CASGRTGDEQYF. The CDR3 nucleotides read TGTGCCAGCGGTAGGACAGGGGACGAGCAGTACTTC. Variable domain in full (rest from reference TRBV2 and TRBJ2-7): EPEVTQTPSHQVTQMGQEVILRCVPISNHLYFYWYRQILGQKVEFLVSFYNNEISEKSEIFDDQFSVERPDGSNFTLKIRSTKLEDSAMYFCASGRTGDEQYFGPGTRLTVT.

The chain has TRBV7-9 and TRBJ2-2; D is ambiguous. The CDR3 loop spans 15 amino acids. The germline CDR1 and CDR2 sequences are SEHNR and FQNEAQ (reference sequence). Trimming shortened V by 5 bases and J by 0 bases, and 10 bases separated the two germline ends. CDR3 loop: CASSAMVANTGELFF. Here the CDR3 DNA reads TGTGCCAGCAGCGCCATGGTCGCGAACACCGGGGAGCTGTTTTTT.

DNA of the CDR3: TGTGCCAGCAGTGAGTCCAGCTATAATTCACCCCTCCACTTT. As protein: CASSESSYNSPLHF. This rearrangement joins TRBV6-1 to TRBJ1-6; D gene uncertain. Looked up from germline, CDR1 is MNHNS and CDR2 is SASEGT. This CDR3 is built from 14 residues. Trimming pared 3 bases from V and 3 bases from J, leaving 6 bases between.

This clone occurred a few times. The CDR3: CASSHREEKLFF. As DNA, the CDR3 is TGTGCCAGCAGTCACAGGGAAGAAAAACTGTTTTTT. V and J are TRBV16 and TRBJ1-4; TRBD1 is a possible D gene (6 bases). Looked up from germline, CDR1 is KGHSY and CDR2 is FQNENV. V was cut by 6 bases and J by 8 bases, with 10 bases left in between. This CDR3 has 12 residues.

The CDR3 spells CASSKEGQRNSPLHF. Here the CDR3 DNA reads TGTGCCAGCAGCAAAGAGGGACAACGAAATTCACCCCTCCACTTT. The gene calls are TRBV9 and TRBJ1-6; maybe TRBD1 (6 bases). This CDR3 region has 15 residues. Trimming stripped 4 bases from V and 7 bases from J, with 15 bases between. Germline lookup yields CDR1 SGDLS and CDR2 YYNGEE. Drawing the rest from reference TRBV9 and TRBJ1-6, the complete variable domain is DSGVTQTPKHLITATGQRVTLRCSPRSGDLSVYWYQQSLDQGLQFLIQYYNGEERAKGNILERFSAQQFPDLHSELNLSSLELGDSALYFCASSKEGQRNSPLHFGNGTRLTVT.

The chain uses TRBV7-9 and TRBJ2-6; D call uncertain. CDR1 and CDR2 (germline): SEHNR, FQNEAQ (reference sequence). V was trimmed by 1 base and J by 0 bases, leaving 10 bases between them. The CDR3 loop spans 17 amino acids. The CDR3 nucleotides read TGTGCCAGCAGCTTAGAGCAGGTTAGCTCTGGGGCCAACGTCCTGACTTTC. Translating gives CASSLEQVSSGANVLTF.

This chain connects TRBV13 to TRBJ2-5; 8 positions match TRBD1. CDR3 size: 16 residues. Germline V gene data show CDR1 as PRHDT and CDR2 as FYEKMQ (reference sequence). Trimming at V came to 3 bases and at J to 2 bases, leaving 8 bases not matched to a gene. The CDR3: CASSLWTGKGQETQYF. DNA for the CDR3: TGTGCCAGCAGCTTGTGGACAGGGAAGGGGCAAGAGACCCAGTACTTC.

This chain connects TRBV18 to TRBJ1-4, with D maybe TRBD1 (5 bases). The CDR3 has 14 amino acids. Germline loops: CDR1 KGHSH, CDR2 LQKENI. V was cut by 11 bases and J by 8 bases, with 21 bases left in between. CDR3 coding DNA: TGTGCCGGCAGGCTGATTGGGGGAGGCGAAAAACTGTTTTTT. It is translated as CAGRLIGGGEKLFF.

The rearrangement joins TRBV7-8 to TRBJ2-3, with 8 bases lining up with TRBD2. CDR3 length equals 17 residues. Trimming took 1 base from V and 4 from J; bases not matched to a gene: 10. Germline-derived CDR1 and CDR2 are SGHVS and FQNEAQ. In nucleotides, the CDR3 is TGTGCCAGCAGCTTAGGGGTCTTGCGGGGGGATGCAGATACGCAGTATTTT. Translation gives CASSLGVLRGDADTQYF.

V gene TRBV5-4 combines with J gene TRBJ1-3; possible D gene TRBD1, 6 bases. The germline V and J ends were trimmed by 2 bases and 7 bases, with 16 bases remaining between them. The germline V gene encodes CDR1 SGHNT and CDR2 YYREEE (reference sequence). The CDR3 runs 15 residues. The CDR3 coding sequence is TGTGCCAGCAGCTTCGGGGGGCTGAGTCCCAACACCATATATTTT. Translation: CASSFGGLSPNTIYF. The full variable domain, its missing parts supplied by reference TRBV5-4 and TRBJ1-3, is ETGVTQSPTHLIKTRGQQVTLRCSSQSGHNTVSWYQQALGQGPQFIFQYYREEENGRGNFPPRFSGLQFPNYSSELNVNALELDDSALYLCASSFGGLSPNTIYFGEGSWLTVV.